This T cell receptor (beta chain) appears in the sequencing data of a study of blood T cells in healthy people across ages (dated by TCRdb to 2014 to 2015). Context from the whole study: In model experiments, template switching captured roughly one uniquely barcoded TCR beta cDNA molecule for every two T cells. Age-related changes in TCR beta repertoire diversity were measured in the study by deep sequencing normalized with unique cDNA molecular identifiers. The donors were split into four age groups: young (average 16 years), middle-aged (39), aged (more than 55) and long-lived (approximately 80). To avoid experimental bias, donors of different ages were randomly spread across the sequencing lanes. Two additional independent replicas of 1 million unique cDNA reads from the same blood draw were analyzed for two donors (one aged 18 to 29 and one aged 80 or older). Beyond this particular receptor, the publication reports: Estimates of total diversity based on one million sequenced T cells were considered lower bounds and underestimates. Because the CMV infection status of the donors was unknown, age-related changes in expanded clonotypes may potentially have been confounded. Observed TCR beta diversity correlated strongly with the percentage of naive T cells measured by flow cytometry. Compared with the aged group, the long-lived group had more naive CD4+ T cells, fewer expanded clones and increased TCR diversity, a pattern suggesting age selection. Because profiling used bulk unsorted PBMCs, naive and antigen-experienced compartments could not be compared conclusively. Observed TCR beta diversity per million T cells fell roughly linearly with age, and a significant reduction was already apparent by age around 40.

The library was made by 5' RACE. TCRdb records Illumina HiSeq 2500 as the sequencer. The second PCR ran for roughly 7 to 11 cycles and used a J-beta primer mix along with a sample-barcoded 5' primer. Each TCR beta cDNA molecule received a unique molecular identifier from a template-switch 5' adaptor carrying 12 random nucleotides. At least 2.5 million CDR3-containing paired-end reads were obtained from each sample. All of the RNA was converted into first-strand cDNA using the Mint cDNA synthesis kit, with a TRBC-specific oligonucleotide serving as the primer. All cDNA was treated with uracil-DNA glycosylase and then went through a first 18-cycle PCR with the universal primers M1SS and BC2_uni_R. Processing in the source paper ran as follows. Each sample was normalized by randomly selecting 1 million high-quality reads, each carrying a distinct molecular identifier. Reads with shared molecular identifiers were discarded instead of being binned into consensus sequences. MiTCR, set to a Q25 quality threshold and the strictest error-elimination algorithm, was used for CDR3 identification, clonotype clustering and error correction. A nonparametric unseen species model using Euler transformation provided a lower-bound estimate of total TCR beta diversity. TCRdb's own reprocessing of the public reads used fastp at Q25 and MiXCR and kept productive beta chains. Records with the same CDR3 protein are collapsed into one entry carrying the most frequent genes and DNA. The V and J calls follow TCRdb's processing rather than the paper's. Recorded for this sample are about 1,400,000 distinct CDR3 sequences; roughly 64% of them occurred a single time. The biggest ten clones account for over 6.5% of the sample.

CDR1 SGHAT and CDR2 FQDESV were looked up in the germline V gene (reference sequence). Reading from cysteine to phenylalanine, the CDR3 counts 15 amino acids. The read is trimmed to its CDR3 DNA, 45 bases read in frame from base 1. The trim is 0 bases for V and 0 bases for J, with a gap of 8 bases between the germline ends. This clonotype has more than one count but fewer than ten. Which antigen it targets is not known. Nothing much larger sits one base from this clone, and base qualities are not available. The donors were roughly 40 Caucasian individuals from Russia, aged 6 to 90 years, who were systemically healthy. Each donor gave approximately 9.4 milliliters of peripheral blood, drawn into EDTA-treated Vacutainer tubes. Ficoll-Paque density-gradient centrifugation was used to isolate PBMCs, with at least 6.5 million per sample. Trizol reagent was used to extract total RNA from PBMCs, with at least 6 micrograms per sample. The percentages of naive CD45RAhigh/CD27high T cells were determined by flow cytometry on a PBMC aliquot from every donor.

Sequencing was done on a sample of blood. Recombination linked TRBV11-1 to TRBJ2-5; too little of a D gene remains to name it. The TCR comes from a man aged 18 to 29 in good health. The DNA sequence is as follows: TGTGCCAGCAGCTTAGCGAAGGGCTACCAAGAGACCCAGTACTTC. Translated, it reads CASSLAKGYQETQYF.